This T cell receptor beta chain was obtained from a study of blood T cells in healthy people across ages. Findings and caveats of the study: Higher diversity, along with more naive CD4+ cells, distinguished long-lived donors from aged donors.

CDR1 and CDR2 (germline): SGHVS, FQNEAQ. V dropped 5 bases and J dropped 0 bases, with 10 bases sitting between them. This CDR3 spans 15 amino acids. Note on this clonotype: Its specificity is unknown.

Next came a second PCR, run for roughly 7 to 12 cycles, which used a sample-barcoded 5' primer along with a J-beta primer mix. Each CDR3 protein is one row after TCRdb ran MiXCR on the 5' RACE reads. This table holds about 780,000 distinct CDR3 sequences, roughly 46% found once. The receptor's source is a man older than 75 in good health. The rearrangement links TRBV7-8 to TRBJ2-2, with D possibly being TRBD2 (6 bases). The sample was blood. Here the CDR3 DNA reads TGTGCCAGCAGCATTCTAGCGACGAACACCGGGGAGCTGTTTTTT. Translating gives CASSILATNTGELFF.